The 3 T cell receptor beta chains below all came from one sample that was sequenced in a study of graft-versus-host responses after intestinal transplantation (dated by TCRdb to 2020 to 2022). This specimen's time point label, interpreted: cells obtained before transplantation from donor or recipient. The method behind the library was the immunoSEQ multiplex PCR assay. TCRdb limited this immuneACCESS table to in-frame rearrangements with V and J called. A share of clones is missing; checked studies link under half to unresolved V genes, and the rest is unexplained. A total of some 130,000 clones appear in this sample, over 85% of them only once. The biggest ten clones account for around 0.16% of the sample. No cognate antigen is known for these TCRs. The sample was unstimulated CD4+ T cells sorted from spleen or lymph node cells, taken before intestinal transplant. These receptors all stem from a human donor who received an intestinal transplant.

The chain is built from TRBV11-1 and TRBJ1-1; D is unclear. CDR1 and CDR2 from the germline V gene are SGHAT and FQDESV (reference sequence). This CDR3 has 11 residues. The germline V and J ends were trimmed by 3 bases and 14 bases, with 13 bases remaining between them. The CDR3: CASSLGLEAFF. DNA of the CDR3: TGTGCCAGCAGCTTGGGCCTGGAGGCCTTCTTT.

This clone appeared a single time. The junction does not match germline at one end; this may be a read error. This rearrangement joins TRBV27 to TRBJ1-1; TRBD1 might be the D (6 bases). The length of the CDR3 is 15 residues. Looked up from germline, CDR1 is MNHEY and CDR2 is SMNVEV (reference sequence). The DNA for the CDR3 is TGTGCCAGCAGTATATCAGGGGCACCGAACACTGAAGCTTTCTTT. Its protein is CASSISGAPNTEAFF.

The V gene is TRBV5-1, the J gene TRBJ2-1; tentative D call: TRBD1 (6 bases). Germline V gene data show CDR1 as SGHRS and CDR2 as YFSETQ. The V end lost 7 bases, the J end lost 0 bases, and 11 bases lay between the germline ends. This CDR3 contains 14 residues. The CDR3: CASGGHSSYNEQFF. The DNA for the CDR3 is TGCGCCAGCGGGGGACACAGCTCCTACAATGAGCAGTTCTTC.